This passage covers 10 T cell receptor beta chains from one sample sequenced in a study of Graves' ophthalmopathy and Graves' hyperthyroidism. Amplified TCR beta CDR3 regions were obtained using RNA transcripts as template. An initial RT-PCR round employing HTBI primers preceded a second-round multiplex PCR. TCRdb recomputed calls from the multiplex PCR reads with MiXCR, one row per CDR3 protein. The sample includes 360,000 or so distinct CDR3 sequences, 15% to 20% of them seen just once. What was sequenced was peripheral blood. The receptors come from a woman under 30 with Graves' ophthalmopathy.

Ten or more counts support this clonotype. The rearrangement joins TRBV14 to TRBJ2-7; TRBD2 matches 13 bases. CDR3 length equals 18 residues. Unmatched junction bases numbered 9, after V lost 4 bases and J lost 0 bases. Germline-derived CDR1 and CDR2 are SGHDN and FVKESK. CDR3 bases: TGTGCCAGCAGCCCGCCCGGGACTAGCGGGGCACTCTCCTACGAGCAGTACTTC. This sequence encodes CASSPPGTSGALSYEQYF.

The sample holds many counts of this clonotype. V usage is TRBV11-2 and J usage is TRBJ2-5, with TRBD1 matching 11 bases. The V and J ends lost 1 base and 1 base, in that order; junction bases with no gene match: 2. The V gene's germline CDR1 is SGHAT and CDR2 FQNNGV. The CDR3 is 16 amino acids. CDR3 coding DNA: TGTGCCAGCAGCTTAGGGGACAGGGGGATCCAAGAGACCCAGTACTTC. As protein: CASSLGDRGIQETQYF.

A remark on this clonotype: The junction departs from germline at one end; a sequencing error may be responsible. The chain combines TRBV11-2 with TRBJ2-7; D is perhaps TRBD1 (6 bases). Looked up from germline, CDR1 is SGHAT and CDR2 is FQNNGV. The CDR3 is 14 amino acids. The CDR3 DNA reads TGTGCCAGCAGCAATACAAGGGGGTCCTCCGAGCAGTACTTC. Its protein product is CASSNTRGSSEQYF.

This clonotype was seen ten or more times. The chain employs TRBV27 and TRBJ1-5; D possibly corresponds to TRBD1 (5 bases). Germline CDR1 is MNHEY and CDR2 is SMNVEV (reference sequence). The CDR3 is 15 amino acids. V dropped 2 bases and J dropped 2 bases, with 10 bases sitting between them. CDR3 sequence reads: CASSLAGHGNQPQHF. CDR3 nucleotide sequence: TGTGCCAGCAGTTTAGCAGGGCATGGCAATCAGCCCCAGCATTTT.

This clonotype turned up a few times. This chain links TRBV30 with TRBJ2-5, with D possibly being TRBD1 or TRBD2 (5 bases each). The V gene's germline CDR1 is GTSNPN and CDR2 SVGIG (reference sequence). This CDR3 is 15 amino acids long. Trimming removed 2 bases at V and 2 bases at J, with 15 bases between. CDR3 DNA: TGTGCCTGGAGTAAGGGACCCCAAGCACAAGAGACCCAGTACTTC. This encodes CAWSKGPQAQETQYF.

The table lists this clonotype with a few counts. The chain has TRBV19 and TRBJ2-4; 12 nucleotides agree with TRBD2. Germline assignment: CDR1 LNHDA and CDR2 SQIVND (reference sequence). The length of the CDR3 is 17 residues. J was trimmed by 5 bases and V by 5 bases; bases with no gene match: 10. As DNA, the CDR3 is TGTGCCAGTAGTCCCTGGGCTAGCGGGGGGGCTGAAAACATTCAGTACTTC. Amino acids: CASSPWASGGAENIQYF. The full variable domain, in which reference TRBV19 and TRBJ2-4 provide the parts outside the CDR3, is DGGITQSPKYLFRKEGQNVTLSCEQNLNHDAMYWYRQDPGQGLRLIYYSQIVNDFQKGDIAEGYSVSREKKESFPLTVTSAQKNPTAFYLCASSPWASGGAENIQYFGAGTRLSVL.

This clonotype was counted many times. This sequence joins TRBV20-1 and TRBJ2-7; 7 bases agree with TRBD2. Germline CDR1 and CDR2: DFQATT and SNEGSKA (reference sequence). The CDR3 has 13 amino acids. The trim removed 6 bases at V and 7 bases at J, leaving 12 bases unmatched. This CDR3 reads CSAPRGGSGEQYF. CDR3 nucleotides: TGCAGTGCCCCTCGGGGCGGGAGTGGGGAGCAGTACTTC.

The sample holds many counts of this clonotype. This CDR3 is CASSLTGSNTEAFF. CDR3 bases: TGTGCCAGCAGTTTGACCGGTTCGAACACTGAAGCTTTCTTT. V usage is TRBV27 and J usage is TRBJ1-1; D is ambiguous. Trimming took off 3 bases at V and 1 base at J, with 9 bases between the two ends. CDR1 and CDR2 from the germline V gene are MNHEY and SMNVEV (reference sequence). The CDR3 totals 14 residues.

This clonotype has a count of ten or more. The CDR3 loop reads CASSLARGSNNSPLHF. In DNA form, the CDR3 reads TGTGCCAGCAGCTTAGCTAGGGGCTCGAATAATTCACCCCTCCACTTT. The chain uses TRBV7-2 and TRBJ1-6; D perhaps matches TRBD1 (5 bases). CDR1 and CDR2 (germline): SGHTA, FQGNSA. CDR3 length: 16 residues. Trimming cost V 0 bases and J 5 bases, with 11 bases left between them.

This clonotype was recorded many times. The gene calls are TRBV20-1 and TRBJ1-5; 9 nucleotides match TRBD1. The J segment lost 3 bases and the V segment lost 6 bases, leaving 9 bases of the junction unmatched. From germline, CDR1 is DFQATT and CDR2 SNEGSKA (reference sequence). The CDR3 loop spans 15 amino acids. CDR3 bases: TGCAGTGCGAGATCCGGGACAGGGTTCAATCAGCCCCAGCATTTT. This gives the protein CSARSGTGFNQPQHF.